The 3 T cell receptor beta chains presented below share a single source sample, sequenced in a study of PD-L1 blockade in urothelial cancer. This table comes from immunoSEQ multiplex PCR, and its TCRdb copy is limited to in-frame clones, with some not included. Here the sample spans nearly 45,000 clones, approximately 78% being singletons. Time point specified: peripheral blood 6 weeks after treatment start. The sample consisted of PBMCs, taken around atezolizumab (anti-PD-L1) treatment. These receptors all stem from a man aged 60-69 years with urothelial cancer.

Only one count was recorded for this clone. The rearrangement links TRBV28 to TRBJ1-2, with a weak D call TRBD1 (5 bases). Germline V gene data show CDR1 as MDHEN and CDR2 as SYDVKM. There are 13 residues in the CDR3. V shed 6 bases and J shed 6 bases, with 14 bases lying between them. CDR3 residues: CASRDTGRNGYTF. The CDR3, as DNA: TGTGCCAGCAGGGATACAGGACGGAATGGCTACACCTTC.

The rearrangement uses TRBV6-1 and TRBJ2-3; 12 nucleotides match TRBD1. Germline trimming cut 4 bases from V and 9 bases from J; bases unmatched to any gene: 11. This CDR3 is built from 16 residues. CDR1 and CDR2 from the germline V gene are MNHNS and SASEGT. The CDR3 here is CASSARDRGLGGTQYF. In DNA form, the CDR3 reads TGTGCCAGCAGTGCCCGGGACAGGGGGCTCGGGGGGACGCAGTATTTT.

The V call is TRBV10-1, the J call TRBJ2-1, with TRBD2 matching 13 bases. The CDR3 sequence is 15 residues long. Germline trimming cut 2 bases from V and 7 bases from J; bases unmatched to any gene: 2. Germline V CDR1 and CDR2: WNHNN, SYGVQD (reference sequence). The CDR3 region has the DNA TGCGCCAGCAGTGAGATGACTAGCGGGAGGAATGAGCAGTTCTTC. Protein: CASSEMTSGRNEQFF.